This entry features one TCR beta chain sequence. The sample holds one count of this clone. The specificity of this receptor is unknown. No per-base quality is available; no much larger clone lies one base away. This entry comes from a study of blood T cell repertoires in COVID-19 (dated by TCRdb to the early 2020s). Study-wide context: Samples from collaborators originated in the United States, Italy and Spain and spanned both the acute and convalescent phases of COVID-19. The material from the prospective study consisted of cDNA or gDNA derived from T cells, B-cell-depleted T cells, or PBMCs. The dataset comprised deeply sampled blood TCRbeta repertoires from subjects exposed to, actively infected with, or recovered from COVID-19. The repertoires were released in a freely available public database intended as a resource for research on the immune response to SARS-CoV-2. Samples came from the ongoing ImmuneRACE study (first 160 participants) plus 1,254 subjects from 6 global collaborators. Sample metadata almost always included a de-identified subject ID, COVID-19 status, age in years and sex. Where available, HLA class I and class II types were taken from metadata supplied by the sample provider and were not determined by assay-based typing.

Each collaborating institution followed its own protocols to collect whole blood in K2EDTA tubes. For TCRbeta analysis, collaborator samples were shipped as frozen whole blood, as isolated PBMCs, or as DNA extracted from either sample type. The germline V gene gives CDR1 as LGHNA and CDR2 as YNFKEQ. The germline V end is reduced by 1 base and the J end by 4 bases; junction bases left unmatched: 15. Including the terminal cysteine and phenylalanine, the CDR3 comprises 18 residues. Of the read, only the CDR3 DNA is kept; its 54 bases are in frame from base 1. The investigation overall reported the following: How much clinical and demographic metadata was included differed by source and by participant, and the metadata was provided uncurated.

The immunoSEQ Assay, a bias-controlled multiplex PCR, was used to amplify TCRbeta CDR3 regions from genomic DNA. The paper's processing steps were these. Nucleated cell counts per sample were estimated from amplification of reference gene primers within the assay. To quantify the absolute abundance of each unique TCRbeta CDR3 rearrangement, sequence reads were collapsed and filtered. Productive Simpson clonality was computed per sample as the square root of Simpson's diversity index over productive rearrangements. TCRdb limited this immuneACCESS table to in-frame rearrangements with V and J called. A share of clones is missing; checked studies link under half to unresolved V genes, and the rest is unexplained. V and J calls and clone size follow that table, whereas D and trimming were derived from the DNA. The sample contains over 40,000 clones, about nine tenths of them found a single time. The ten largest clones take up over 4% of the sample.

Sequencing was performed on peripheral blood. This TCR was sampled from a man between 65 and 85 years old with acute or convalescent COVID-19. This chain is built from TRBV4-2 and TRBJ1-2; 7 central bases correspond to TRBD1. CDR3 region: CASSQVPTPSRGIYGYTF. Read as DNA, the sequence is TGTGCCAGCAGCCAAGTTCCGACTCCAAGCAGGGGGATCTATGGCTACACCTTC.